This T cell receptor (beta chain) is drawn from a study of blood T cell repertoires in COVID-19. Assay used: immunoSEQ multiplex PCR; TCRdb lists only in-frame clones, some missing. This sample has approximately 250,000 clones, with approximately 90% found just once. The receptor was derived from a man between 35 and 55 years old who had been exposed to COVID-19. Sequencing was done on a sample of PBMCs or T cells enriched from blood (not recorded which).

The CDR3 DNA sequence: TGTGCCAGCAGCTTAAGATCAGACTCTGGAAACACCATATATTTT. Encoded protein: CASSLRSDSGNTIYF. The chain joins TRBV7-8 to TRBJ1-3; D call uncertain. The V end lost 2 bases, the J end lost 0 bases, and 8 bases lay between the germline ends. The CDR3 runs to 15 residues. Germline-derived CDR1 and CDR2 are SGHVS and FQNEAQ. Full variable domain (missing parts from reference TRBV7-8 and TRBJ1-3): GAGVSQSPRYKVAKRGQDVALRCDPISGHVSLFWYQQALGQGPEFLTYFQNEAQLDKSGLPSDRFFAERPEGSVSTLKIQRTQQEDSAVYLCASSLRSDSGNTIYFGEGSWLTVV.